Each of the 12 T cell receptor beta chains below was sequenced from the same sample in a study of T cell changes during pregnancy in multiple sclerosis. Data came from immunoSEQ multiplex PCR; TCRdb stores just in-frame clones and leaves some out. The sample has 65,000 to 90,000 clones, roughly 92% seen once; the top ten hold under 3%. This material consisted of peripheral blood, taken in the first trimester of pregnancy. These receptors came from a female donor with multiple sclerosis, enrolled in a pregnancy study.

The genes are TRBV29-1 and TRBJ2-3, with 7 bases identical to TRBD1. Trimming took 7 bases from V and 3 from J; bases not matched to a gene: 7. The V gene's germline CDR1 is SQVTM and CDR2 ANQGSEA. The CDR3 has 13 residues. This CDR3 reads CSGKGDRTDTQYF. Written as DNA, the CDR3 is TGCAGCGGTAAGGGGGACAGAACAGATACGCAGTATTTT.

The chain couples TRBV9 to TRBJ1-4; TRBD1 might be the D (5 bases). CDR1 and CDR2 (germline): SGDLS, YYNGEE. The CDR3 loop spans 14 amino acids. V was cut by 3 bases and J by 8 bases, with 14 bases left in between. The CDR3 region is CASSERGIGEKLFF. In DNA, the CDR3 is TGTGCCAGCAGCGAAAGGGGCATTGGCGAAAAACTGTTTTTT.

V and J are TRBV5-6 and TRBJ1-5; no clear D gene. The CDR3 is 14 amino acids. Per the germline V gene, CDR1 is SGHDT and CDR2 is YYEEEE. Trimming left V 4 bases short and J 3 bases short, with 11 bases between. In DNA, the CDR3 is TGTGCCAGCAGCGTAAAGGGAGCCAATCAGCCCCAGCATTTT. This sequence encodes CASSVKGANQPQHF.

J is TRBJ2-1 and V is TRBV7-2; a weak D match, TRBD2 (6 bases). CDR1 and CDR2 (germline): SGHTA, FQGNSA. V gave up 4 bases and J gave up 6 bases, with 22 bases separating them. The CDR3 length is 17 residues. The CDR3 DNA sequence: TGTGCCAGCAGCTCCTCTTCCGGAGCGGGTGGTGTCAATGAGCAGTTCTTC. Amino acids: CASSSSSGAGGVNEQFF. The entire variable domain, with the rest obtained from reference TRBV7-2 and TRBJ2-1, is as follows: GAGVSQSPSNKVTEKGKDVELRCDPISGHTALYWYRQSLGQGLEFLIYFQGNSAPDKSGLPSDRFSAERTGGSVSTLTIQRTQQEDSAVYLCASSSSSGAGGVNEQFFGPGTRLTVL.

CDR3 loop: CASTRRSLATEQYF. As DNA, the CDR3 is TGTGCCAGCACGAGGAGAAGCCTTGCTACCGAGCAGTACTTC. The J gene is TRBJ2-7, the V gene TRBV2; D remains ambiguous. Trimming removed 7 bases at V and 6 bases at J, with 19 bases between. Germline V gene sequence: CDR1 SNHLY, CDR2 FYNNEI. The CDR3 sequence is 14 residues long.

A word on this clone: Other DNA sequences in the same sample also yield this CDR3. The chain carries TRBV11-2 and TRBJ2-7; 7 bases map to TRBD2. CDR3 length: 15 amino acids. J lost 0 bases, V lost 3 bases, and 5 bases had no gene match. The V gene's germline CDR1 is SGHAT and CDR2 FQNNGV. The CDR3 region has the DNA TGTGCCAGCAGCTTTCCCGGGGGGAGCTCCTACGAGCAGTACTTC. This translates into CASSFPGGSSYEQYF.

The V and J genes are TRBV19 and TRBJ1-4; 10 bases are shared with TRBD1. The J segment lost 0 bases and the V segment lost 4 bases, leaving 11 bases of the junction unmatched. CDR3 length: 19 amino acids. CDR1 and CDR2 from the germline V gene are LNHDA and SQIVND (reference sequence). The CDR3 loop reads CASSTRDRGPGATNEKLFF. Written as DNA, the CDR3 is TGTGCCAGTAGTACCCGGGACAGGGGTCCGGGCGCAACTAATGAAAAACTGTTTTTT.

The chain has TRBV6-6 and TRBJ1-5, with D perhaps matching TRBD1 (5 bases). V was shortened by 2 bases and J by 0 bases, with 11 bases between the two germline ends. In germline, CDR1 is MNHNY, CDR2 SVGAGI (reference sequence). The CDR3 runs to 16 residues. The CDR3 DNA reads as TGTGCCAGCAGTTACCCCGGGGGGGATAGCAATCAGCCCCAGCATTTT. This encodes CASSYPGGDSNQPQHF.

Only a few counts were recorded for this clone. This sequence joins TRBV30 and TRBJ1-2; tentative D call: TRBD1 (6 bases). The CDR3 is 14 residues long. CDR1 is GTSNPN and CDR2 is SVGIG in the germline V gene (reference sequence). Trimming cost V 2 bases and J 8 bases, with 18 bases left between them. CDR3 bases: TGTGCCTGGAGTCTAGACAGGTTGATAGGAGGCTACACCTTC. The encoded protein is CAWSLDRLIGGYTF.

The chain couples TRBV30 to TRBJ2-1; no clear D gene. Germline V gives CDR1 GTSNPN, CDR2 SVGIG (reference sequence). Trimming cost V 0 bases and J 10 bases, with 13 bases left between them. CDR3 length: 13 residues. The DNA of the CDR3 is TGTGCCTGGAGTGTACAGTCGGTTGGCGAGCAGTTCTTC. As protein: CAWSVQSVGEQFF.

V usage is TRBV5-5 and J usage is TRBJ1-5; tentatively, D is TRBD1 (5 bases). Trimming took 2 bases from V and 0 from J, leaving 12 bases between them. Germline V gives CDR1 SGHKS, CDR2 YYEKEE (reference sequence). The CDR3 is made up of 16 amino acids. CDR3 residues: CASSFGASYSNQPQHF. DNA of the CDR3: TGTGCCAGCAGCTTTGGGGCCAGCTATAGCAATCAGCCCCAGCATTTT.

This clone was recorded once. The chain joins TRBV5-1 to TRBJ2-6; D may be TRBD1 (6 bases). Germline values: CDR1 SGHRS, CDR2 YFSETQ. Trimming stripped 4 bases from V and 1 base from J, with 15 bases between. This CDR3 comprises 17 residues. The CDR3 DNA is TGCGCCAGCAGCCCTGATACGACAGGATCTGGGGCCAACGTCCTGACTTTC. Amino acids: CASSPDTTGSGANVLTF. Full variable domain (outside the CDR3, taken from reference TRBV5-1 and TRBJ2-6): KAGVTQTPRYLIKTRGQQVTLSCSPISGHRSVSWYQQTPGQGLQFLFEYFSETQRNKGNFPGRFSGRQFSNSRSEMNVSTLELGDSALYLCASSPDTTGSGANVLTFGAGSRLTVL.